This entry lists 3 T cell receptor beta chains sequenced from one sample in a study of HIV-infected patients and healthy controls. Antiretroviral therapy had run roughly three months, about 14 weeks, before follow-up blood collection. All unsorted peripheral T cells were captured because whole blood was used without fractionation. Alpha and beta constant-region primers primed reverse transcription of approximately 0.55 ug RNA. Alpha and beta chain libraries were made separately by chain-specific third strand synthesis with multiplexing indices. TCRdb re-called the 5' RACE reads through MiXCR, storing one row per CDR3 protein. The table lists about 5,700 distinct CDR3 sequences, about 10% of them singletons, with 27% in the top ten. The sample here was blood, taken during antiretroviral therapy. The receptors shown here come from an adult with HIV infection.

This clonotype was seen many times. V and J are TRBV19 and TRBJ2-3; D remains ambiguous. CDR1 and CDR2 (germline): LNHDA, SQIVND (reference sequence). The CDR3 is 13 residues long. The ends were cut back, 5 bases at V and 2 bases at J, with 8 bases in the middle. CDR3 bases: TGTGCCAGTAGTGTCCTAGTCACAGATACGCAGTATTTT. As protein: CASSVLVTDTQYF.

The table lists this clonotype with many counts. V gene TRBV3-1 combines with J gene TRBJ1-1; D may be TRBD1 (5 bases). Germline assignment: CDR1 LGHDT and CDR2 YNNKEL (reference sequence). V lost 4 bases and J 1 base, leaving 10 bases between the germline ends. The CDR3 spans 14 residues. The CDR3 nucleotides are TGTGCCAGCAGCCGAGAAGACAGGAACACTGAAGCTTTCTTT. Translating it yields CASSREDRNTEAFF.

This clonotype was seen a few times. The rearrangement links TRBV28 to TRBJ1-3; 10 bases fit TRBD1. This CDR3 has 17 residues. Trimming cost V 6 bases and J 3 bases; bases outside gene matches: 11. Germline V gives CDR1 MDHEN, CDR2 SYDVKM. CDR3 sequence (DNA): TGTGCCAGCAGCGCCGTGACAGGGGGCGGATTTGGAAACACCATATATTTT. This translates into CASSAVTGGGFGNTIYF.